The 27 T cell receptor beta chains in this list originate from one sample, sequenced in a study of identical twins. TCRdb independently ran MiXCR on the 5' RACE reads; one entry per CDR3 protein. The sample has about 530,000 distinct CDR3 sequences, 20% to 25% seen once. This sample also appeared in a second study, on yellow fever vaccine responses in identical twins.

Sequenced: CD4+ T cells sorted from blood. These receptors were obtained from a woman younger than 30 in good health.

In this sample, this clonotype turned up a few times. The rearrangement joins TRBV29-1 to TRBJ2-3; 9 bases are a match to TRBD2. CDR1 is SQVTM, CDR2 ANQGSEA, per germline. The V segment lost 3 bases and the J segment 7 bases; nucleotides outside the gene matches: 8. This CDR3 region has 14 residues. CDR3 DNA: TGCAGCGTTGAGGTGTCTAGCGGGACCTATACGCAGTATTTT. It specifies CSVEVSSGTYTQYF.

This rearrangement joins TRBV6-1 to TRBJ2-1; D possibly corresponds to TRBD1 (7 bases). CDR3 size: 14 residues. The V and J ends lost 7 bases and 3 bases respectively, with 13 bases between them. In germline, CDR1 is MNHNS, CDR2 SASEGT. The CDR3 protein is CASTRGDSYNEQFF. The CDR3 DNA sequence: TGTGCCAGCACCAGGGGGGACAGCTACAATGAGCAGTTCTTC.

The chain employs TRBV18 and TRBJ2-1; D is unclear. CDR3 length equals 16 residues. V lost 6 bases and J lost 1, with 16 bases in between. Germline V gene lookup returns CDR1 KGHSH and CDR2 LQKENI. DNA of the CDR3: TGTGCCAGCTCGCATACTCCAACCCAATCCTACAATGAGCAGTTCTTC. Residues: CASSHTPTQSYNEQFF.

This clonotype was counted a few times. Here the CDR3 reads CATSDDRAVTDTQYF. The CDR3, as DNA: TGTGCCACCAGTGACGACAGGGCCGTCACAGATACGCAGTATTTT. The chain is built from TRBV24-1 and TRBJ2-3, with 7 bases fitting TRBD1. CDR3 length: 15 amino acids. Germline CDR1 KGHDR, CDR2 SFDVKD. Trimming at V came to 4 bases and at J to 2 bases, leaving 5 bases not matched to a gene.

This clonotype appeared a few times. Here the CDR3 reads CASSLDPGQGKETQYF. CDR3 sequence (DNA): TGTGCCAGCAGCTTAGACCCGGGACAGGGCAAGGAGACCCAGTACTTC. The rearrangement links TRBV7-9 to TRBJ2-5; 9 bases line up with TRBD1. After removal of 1 base from V and 5 bases from J, the junction contained 8 bases not matched to a gene. CDR3 size: 16 residues. The germline CDR1 and CDR2 sequences are SEHNR and FQNEAQ (reference sequence). The entire variable domain, with the rest obtained from reference TRBV7-9 and TRBJ2-5, is as follows: DTGVSQNPRHKITKRGQNVTFRCDPISEHNRLYWYRQTLGQGPEFLTYFQNEAQLEKSRLLSDRFSAERPKGSFSTLEIQRTEQGDSAMYLCASSLDPGQGKETQYFGPGTRLLVL.

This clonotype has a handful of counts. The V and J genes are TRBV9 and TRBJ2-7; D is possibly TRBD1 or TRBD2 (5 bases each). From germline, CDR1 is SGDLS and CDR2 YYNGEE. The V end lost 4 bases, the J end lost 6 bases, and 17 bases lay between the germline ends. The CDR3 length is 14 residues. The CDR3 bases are TGTGCCAGCAGCTCCCGAGGGGAAAAAGCCGAGCAGTACTTC. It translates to CASSSRGEKAEQYF.

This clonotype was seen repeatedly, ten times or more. The CDR3 spells CASSSRLAGTDTQYF. The CDR3 DNA is TGTGCCAGCAGCTCACGACTAGCGGGCACAGATACGCAGTATTTT. The chain has TRBV11-2 and TRBJ2-3; 9 nucleotides line up with TRBD2. The CDR3 loop spans 15 amino acids. The J segment lost 1 base and the V segment lost 4 bases, leaving 3 bases of the junction unmatched. The germline gives CDR1 SGHAT, CDR2 FQNNGV.

The CDR3 protein is CASSLPSREGYEQYF. The CDR3 DNA sequence: TGTGCCAGCAGCTTACCGTCGAGGGAGGGTTACGAGCAGTACTTC. This chain uses TRBV7-9 with TRBJ2-7, with 7 bases identical to TRBD2. With V trimmed by 2 bases and J by 4 bases, 8 bases remained unmatched. The germline CDR1 and CDR2 sequences are SEHNR and FQNEAQ (reference sequence). The CDR3 sequence is 15 residues long.

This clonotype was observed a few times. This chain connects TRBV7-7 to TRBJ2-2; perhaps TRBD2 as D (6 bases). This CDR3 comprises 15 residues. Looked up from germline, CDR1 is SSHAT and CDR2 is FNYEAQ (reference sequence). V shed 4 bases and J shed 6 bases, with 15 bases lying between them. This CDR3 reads CASSYQAGGAGELFF. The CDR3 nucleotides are TGTGCCAGCAGCTATCAAGCGGGCGGTGCCGGGGAGCTGTTTTTT.

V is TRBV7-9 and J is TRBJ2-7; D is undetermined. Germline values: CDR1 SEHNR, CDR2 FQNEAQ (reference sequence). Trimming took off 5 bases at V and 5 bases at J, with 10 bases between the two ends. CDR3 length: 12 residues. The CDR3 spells CASSPNRHEQYF. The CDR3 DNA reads TGTGCCAGCAGCCCCAATCGGCACGAGCAGTACTTC.

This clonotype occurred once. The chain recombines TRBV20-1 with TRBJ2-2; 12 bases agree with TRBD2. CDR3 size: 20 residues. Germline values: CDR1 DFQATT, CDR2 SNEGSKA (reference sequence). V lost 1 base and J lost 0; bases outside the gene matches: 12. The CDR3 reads CSARVLGLAGGRANTGELFF. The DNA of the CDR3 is TGCAGTGCTAGAGTTCTGGGCCTAGCGGGAGGGCGGGCGAACACCGGGGAGCTGTTTTTT.

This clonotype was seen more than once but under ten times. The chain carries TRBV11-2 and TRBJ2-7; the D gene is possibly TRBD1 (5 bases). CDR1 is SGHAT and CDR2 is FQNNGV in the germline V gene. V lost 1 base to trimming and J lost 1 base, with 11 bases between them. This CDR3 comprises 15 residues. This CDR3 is CASSLAGFLSYEQYF. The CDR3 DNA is TGTGCCAGCAGCTTAGCAGGGTTTCTTTCCTACGAGCAGTACTTC.

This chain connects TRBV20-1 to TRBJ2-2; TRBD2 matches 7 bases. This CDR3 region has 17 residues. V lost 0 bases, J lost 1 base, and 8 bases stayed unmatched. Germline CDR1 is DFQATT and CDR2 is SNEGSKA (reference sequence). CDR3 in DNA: TGCAGTGCTAGAGATCGGGGCGGGGGACTGAACACCGGGGAGCTGTTTTTT. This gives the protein CSARDRGGGLNTGELFF.

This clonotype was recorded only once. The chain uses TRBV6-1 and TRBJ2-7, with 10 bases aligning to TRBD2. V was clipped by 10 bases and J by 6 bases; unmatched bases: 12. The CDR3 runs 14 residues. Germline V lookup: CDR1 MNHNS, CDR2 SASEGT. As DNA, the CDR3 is TGTGCCACCCAACTAGCGGGGTTTACGGTCGAGCAGTACGTC. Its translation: CATQLAGFTVEQYV.

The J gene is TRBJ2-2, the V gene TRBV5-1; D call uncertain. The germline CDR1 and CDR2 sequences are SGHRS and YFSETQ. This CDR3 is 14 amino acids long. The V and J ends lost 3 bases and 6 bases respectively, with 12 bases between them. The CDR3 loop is CASSSDWEPGELFF. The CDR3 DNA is TGCGCCAGCAGCTCAGACTGGGAACCCGGGGAGCTGTTTTTT.

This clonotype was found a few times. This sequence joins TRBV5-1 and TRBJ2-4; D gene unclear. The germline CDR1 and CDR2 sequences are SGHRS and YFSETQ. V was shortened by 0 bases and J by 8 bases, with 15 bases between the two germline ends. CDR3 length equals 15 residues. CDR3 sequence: CASSLVLGPDDIQYF. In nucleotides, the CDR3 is TGCGCCAGCAGCTTGGTTCTAGGCCCTGATGACATTCAGTACTTC.

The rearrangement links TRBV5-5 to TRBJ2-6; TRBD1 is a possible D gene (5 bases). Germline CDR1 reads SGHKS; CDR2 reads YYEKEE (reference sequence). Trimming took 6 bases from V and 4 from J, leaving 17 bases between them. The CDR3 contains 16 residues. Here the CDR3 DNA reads TGTGCCAGCACCGAAGGGGCTACTGCCGGGGCCAACGTCCTGACTTTC. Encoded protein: CASTEGATAGANVLTF.

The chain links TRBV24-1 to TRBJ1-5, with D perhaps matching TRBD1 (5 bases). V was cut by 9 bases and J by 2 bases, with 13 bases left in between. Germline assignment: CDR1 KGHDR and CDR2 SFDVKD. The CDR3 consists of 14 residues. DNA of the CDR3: TGTGCCACCCAAGGGGAAACGGGCAATCAGCCCCAGCATTTT. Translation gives CATQGETGNQPQHF.

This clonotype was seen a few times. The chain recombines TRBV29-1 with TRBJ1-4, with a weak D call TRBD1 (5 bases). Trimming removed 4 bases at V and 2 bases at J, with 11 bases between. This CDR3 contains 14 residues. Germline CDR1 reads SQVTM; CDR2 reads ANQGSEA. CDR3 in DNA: TGCAGCGTTGGAGCAGGGTCGACTAATGAAAAACTGTTTTTT. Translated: CSVGAGSTNEKLFF.

CDR3 sequence: CASSGTLYNEQFF. As DNA, the CDR3 is TGTGCCAGCAGCGGGACTCTTTACAATGAGCAGTTCTTC. This chain joins TRBV6-1 and TRBJ2-1, with D tentatively TRBD2 (6 bases). V lost 6 bases and J 4 bases, leaving 10 bases between the germline ends. The CDR3 extends over 13 amino acids. In germline, CDR1 is MNHNS, CDR2 SASEGT.

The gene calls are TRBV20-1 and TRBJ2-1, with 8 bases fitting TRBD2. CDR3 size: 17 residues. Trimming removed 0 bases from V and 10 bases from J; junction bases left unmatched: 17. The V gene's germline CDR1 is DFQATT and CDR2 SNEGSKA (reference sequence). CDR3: CSARDEAISGRVGEQFF. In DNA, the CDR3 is TGCAGTGCTAGAGACGAGGCCATTTCCGGGAGGGTTGGAGAGCAGTTCTTC.

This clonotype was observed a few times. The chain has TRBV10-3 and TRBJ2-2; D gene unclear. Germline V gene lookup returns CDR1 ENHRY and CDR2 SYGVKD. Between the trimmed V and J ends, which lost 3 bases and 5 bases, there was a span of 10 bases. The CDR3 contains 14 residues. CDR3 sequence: CAISDSGVTGELFF. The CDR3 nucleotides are TGTGCCATCAGTGATTCTGGGGTTACCGGGGAGCTGTTTTTT.

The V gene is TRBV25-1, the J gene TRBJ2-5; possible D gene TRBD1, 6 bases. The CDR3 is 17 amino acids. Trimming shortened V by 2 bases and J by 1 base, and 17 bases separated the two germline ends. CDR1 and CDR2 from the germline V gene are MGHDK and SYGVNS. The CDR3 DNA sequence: TGTGCCAGCAGTGAAATTTCGGGATTAGGGGGCCAAGAGACCCAGTACTTC. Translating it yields CASSEISGLGGQETQYF. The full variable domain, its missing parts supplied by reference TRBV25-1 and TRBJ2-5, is EADIYQTPRYLVIGTGKKITLECSQTMGHDKMYWYQQDPGMELHLIHYSYGVNSTEKGDLSSESTVSRIRTEHFPLTLESARPSHTSQYLCASSEISGLGGQETQYFGPGTRLLVL.

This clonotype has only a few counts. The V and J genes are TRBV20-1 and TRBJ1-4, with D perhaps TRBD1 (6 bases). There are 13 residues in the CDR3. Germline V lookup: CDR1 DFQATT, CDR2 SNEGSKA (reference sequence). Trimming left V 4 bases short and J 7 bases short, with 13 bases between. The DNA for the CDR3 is TGCAGTGCTATAGGGGGGCCCGGTGAAAAACTGTTTTTT. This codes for CSAIGGPGEKLFF.

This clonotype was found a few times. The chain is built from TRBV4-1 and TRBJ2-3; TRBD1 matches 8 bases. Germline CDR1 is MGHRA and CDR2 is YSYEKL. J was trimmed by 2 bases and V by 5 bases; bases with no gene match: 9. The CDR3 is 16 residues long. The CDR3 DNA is TGCGCCAGCAGCAAAGGACCAGGGGGCCCCACAGATACGCAGTATTTT. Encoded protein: CASSKGPGGPTDTQYF.

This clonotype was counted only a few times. DNA of the CDR3: TGTGCCAGCAGCGTAGCTACAGGGGGGAATTTCGCCGGGGAGCTGTTTTTT. It encodes CASSVATGGNFAGELFF. The chain carries TRBV9 and TRBJ2-2, with TRBD1 matching 8 bases. V shed 0 bases, J shed 6 bases, and the junction held 10 bases outside the gene matches. The germline CDR1 and CDR2 sequences are SGDLS and YYNGEE. CDR3 length: 17 amino acids.

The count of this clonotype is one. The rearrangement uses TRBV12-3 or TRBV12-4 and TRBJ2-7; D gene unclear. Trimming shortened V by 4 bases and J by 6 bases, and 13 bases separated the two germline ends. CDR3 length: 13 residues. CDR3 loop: CASSSRGLGEQYF. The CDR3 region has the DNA TGTGCCAGCAGTTCCCGTGGGCTCGGCGAGCAGTACTTC.